Presented here are 14 T cell receptor beta chains from one specimen sequenced in a study of Ad26.COV2.S vaccination and SARS-CoV-2 variants. As for treatment: around 19 received Ad26.COV2.S at low or high dose, single or two shots; 5 received placebo; per-sample allocation not given. Samples analyzed were those drawn on day 63 after the first vaccine or placebo injection. Method: immunoSEQ multiplex PCR; TCRdb's copy keeps in-frame clones and lacks some. Counted here are about 350,000 clones, around 90% occurring once; the ten biggest clones make up about 6.4%. Sequenced here: peripheral blood, sampled in a trial of Ad26.COV2.S vaccine versus placebo. These TCRs come from a person between 18 and 65 years old who received the Ad26.COV2.S COVID-19 vaccine or a placebo.

The chain uses TRBV7-6 and TRBJ1-1; possible D gene TRBD1, 5 bases. This CDR3 spans 13 amino acids. Trimming removed 5 bases at V and 10 bases at J, with 17 bases between. The V gene's germline CDR1 is SGHVS and CDR2 FNYEAQ. The CDR3 DNA reads as TGTGCCAGCAGCCCTCGAAGGGGCGAAGGAGCTTTCTTT. Residues: CASSPRRGEGAFF.

This clone was seen a handful of times. The V call is TRBV27, the J call TRBJ2-1; 13 nucleotides agree with TRBD2. Per germline, CDR1 MNHEY and CDR2 SMNVEV (reference sequence). J lost 2 bases, V lost 4 bases, and 5 bases had no gene match. The length of the CDR3 is 17 residues. The CDR3 region is CASSSRTSGSTYNEQFF. CDR3 DNA: TGTGCCAGCAGTTCTCGGACTAGCGGGAGTACCTACAATGAGCAGTTCTTC.

On this clone itself: This same CDR3 is encoded by further DNA sequences in the sample. The chain carries TRBV9 and TRBJ1-1; perhaps TRBD1 as D (6 bases). V was pared by 2 bases and J by 3 bases, with 11 bases between. Per germline, CDR1 SGDLS and CDR2 YYNGEE. The CDR3 has 14 amino acids. CDR3 sequence: CASSVGTIDTEAFF. CDR3 coding DNA: TGTGCCAGCAGCGTCGGGACAATCGACACTGAAGCTTTCTTT.

This rearrangement joins TRBV19 to TRBJ1-4, with unresolved D. V was shortened by 2 bases and J by 4 bases, with 8 bases between the two germline ends. The CDR3 totals 14 residues. Germline V gene data show CDR1 as LNHDA and CDR2 as SQIVND (reference sequence). The CDR3 DNA follows: TGTGCCAGTAGTATACGGCATGGTAATGAAAAACTGTTTTTT. Its protein product is CASSIRHGNEKLFF.

V is TRBV29-1 and J is TRBJ2-3; 8 nucleotides match TRBD1. Germline values: CDR1 SQVTM, CDR2 ANQGSEA. With 7 bases clipped from V and 1 base from J, the junction kept 4 bases outside the gene matches. This CDR3 comprises 13 residues. CDR3 bases: TGCAGCGATGAGGGACAGGGCACAGATACGCAGTATTTT. Protein: CSDEGQGTDTQYF.

This clone was detected once. The chain combines TRBV7-9 with TRBJ2-7; D call uncertain. V was pared by 0 bases and J by 7 bases, with 13 bases between. CDR1 is SEHNR and CDR2 is FQNEAQ in the germline V gene (reference sequence). This CDR3 is 14 amino acids long. The CDR3 is CASSLAGSFGEQYF. The CDR3 DNA reads as TGTGCCAGCAGCTTAGCCGGTTCGTTCGGGGAGCAGTACTTC.

The chain is built from TRBV7-8 and TRBJ2-7; TRBD2 matches at 9 bases. CDR1 and CDR2 (germline): SGHVS, FQNEAQ. Unmatched junction bases numbered 10, after V lost 5 bases and J lost 5 bases. The CDR3 totals 15 residues. Here the CDR3 DNA reads TGTGCCAGCAGCCCCCCCCTAGCGGGGTTGAACGAGCAGTACTTC. Translation: CASSPPLAGLNEQYF.

The chain carries TRBV27 and TRBJ1-2; D gene uncertain. CDR1 is MNHEY, CDR2 SMNVEV, per germline (reference sequence). V was clipped by 6 bases and J by 7 bases, with 18 bases between them. There are 14 residues in the CDR3. The CDR3 coding sequence is TGTGCCAGCAGGACCATAGACGATGGCGGTGGCTACACCTTC. Amino acid sequence: CASRTIDDGGGYTF.

The table lists this clone with a few counts. This rearrangement joins TRBV6-5 to TRBJ1-2; weak D call: TRBD1 (6 bases). Per germline, CDR1 MNHEY and CDR2 SVGAGI. This CDR3 has 12 residues. Trimming took 2 bases from V and 7 from J, leaving 8 bases between them. Here the CDR3 reads CASSYGQSGYTF. CDR3 bases: TGTGCCAGCAGTTACGGACAGAGTGGCTACACCTTC.

CDR3 protein: CASSYRDGRHNEQFF. The CDR3 DNA follows: TGTGCCAGCAGTTACCGGGACGGAAGACACAATGAGCAGTTCTTC. The V and J genes are TRBV6-2 or TRBV6-3 and TRBJ2-1; D is perhaps TRBD1 or TRBD2 (5 bases each). Trimming took off 2 bases at V and 5 bases at J, with 13 bases between the two ends. Germline lookup yields CDR1 MNHEY and CDR2 SVGEGT. This CDR3 is 15 amino acids long.

The V gene is TRBV7-3, the J gene TRBJ1-2; TRBD1 might be the D (6 bases). V lost 5 bases and J 4 bases, leaving 20 bases between the germline ends. Germline CDR1 SGHTA, CDR2 FQGTGA. CDR3 length: 16 amino acids. The CDR3 nucleotides read TGTGCCAGCAGCGCCGGGACACAGTTTGCGGGCTATGGCTACACCTTC. As protein: CASSAGTQFAGYGYTF.

The rearrangement uses TRBV5-1 and TRBJ1-5, with D unclear. The V end lost 0 bases, the J end lost 7 bases, and 14 bases lay between the germline ends. The CDR3 is made up of 15 amino acids. The germline CDR1 and CDR2 sequences are SGHRS and YFSETQ. Here the CDR3 reads CASSLGEGSFQPQHF. CDR3 DNA: TGCGCCAGCAGCTTGGGGGAGGGCAGCTTCCAGCCCCAGCATTTT. The full variable domain, in which reference TRBV5-1 and TRBJ1-5 provide the parts outside the CDR3, is KAGVTQTPRYLIKTRGQQVTLSCSPISGHRSVSWYQQTPGQGLQFLFEYFSETQRNKGNFPGRFSGRQFSNSRSEMNVSTLELGDSALYLCASSLGEGSFQPQHFGDGTRLSIL.

This chain joins TRBV30 and TRBJ1-2; the D is unclear. V lost 0 bases to trimming and J lost 4 bases, with 6 bases between them. In germline, CDR1 is GTSNPN, CDR2 SVGIG (reference sequence). The CDR3 covers 12 residues. CDR3 nucleotides: TGTGCCTGGAGTGTCGGAGCCTATGGCTACACCTTC. Protein product: CAWSVGAYGYTF.

The genes are TRBV7-3 and TRBJ1-3, with 10 bases identical to TRBD1. Unmatched junction bases numbered 9, after V lost 1 base and J lost 6 bases. The germline V gene encodes CDR1 SGHTA and CDR2 FQGTGA. The CDR3 sequence is 17 residues long. CDR3 in DNA: TGTGCCAGCAGCTTAAGACAGGGGGCATTATATGAAAACACCATATATTTT. Translation gives CASSLRQGALYENTIYF.